This T cell receptor beta chain came from a study of PD-1 blockade in mismatch repair-deficient tumors. Looking at the study overall: Patients had approximately 12 mismatch repair-deficient cancer types and were previously treated and progressing. Study-level findings and limits: Tumor-resident clones, often absent from pretreatment blood, expanded after pembrolizumab and then contracted.

Assay used: immunoSEQ multiplex PCR; TCRdb lists only in-frame clones, some missing. In the table there are around 120,000 clones, about 90% of which are singletons. PCR or immunohistochemistry showed mismatch repair deficiency in every enrolled patient. Three pembrolizumab responders had their TCRs sequenced. V was pared by 0 bases and J by 2 bases, with 15 bases between. Germline V lookup: CDR1 MGHRA, CDR2 YSYEKL. This CDR3 comprises 17 residues. Note on this clone: Its antigen is still unknown.

The sequencing here drew on peripheral blood, taken approximately 69 weeks after starting pembrolizumab. V gene TRBV4-1 combines with J gene TRBJ2-3; D is possibly TRBD2 (6 bases). This clonotype originated in an adult with mismatch repair-deficient cancer. The CDR3 is CASSQDHGGGFTDTQYF. The CDR3 bases are TGCGCCAGCAGCCAAGATCACGGGGGAGGCTTCACAGATACGCAGTATTTT.